These 27 T cell receptor beta chains share one sample of origin, sequenced in a study of T cell responses to AZD1222 COVID-19 vaccine. Clones were sequenced by immunoSEQ multiplex PCR, and TCRdb holds only the in-frame ones, with some missing. The sample lists about 200,000 clones, just over 90% occurring once. The sample consisted of peripheral blood, taken 28 days after the second AZD1222 dose. The receptors originated from an adult who received the AZD1222 COVID-19 vaccine.

This sequence joins TRBV27 and TRBJ1-5; 7 positions match TRBD1. This CDR3 has 14 amino acids. Germline V gene data show CDR1 as MNHEY and CDR2 as SMNVEV (reference sequence). V shed 6 bases, J shed 4 bases, and the junction held 6 bases outside the gene matches. This CDR3 reads CASSLRTGNQPQHF. The CDR3 DNA reads TGTGCCAGCAGCCTACGGACAGGTAATCAGCCCCAGCATTTT.

V usage is TRBV9 and J usage is TRBJ1-2; the D gene is possibly TRBD1 (6 bases). V was trimmed by 0 bases and J by 6 bases, leaving 12 bases between them. This CDR3 has 14 residues. Germline assignment: CDR1 SGDLS and CDR2 YYNGEE. The CDR3 sequence is CASSVGATGHGYTF. In DNA, the CDR3 is TGTGCCAGCAGCGTAGGCGCAACAGGGCATGGCTACACCTTC. The full variable domain, in which reference TRBV9 and TRBJ1-2 provide the parts outside the CDR3, is DSGVTQTPKHLITATGQRVTLRCSPRSGDLSVYWYQQSLDQGLQFLIQYYNGEERAKGNILERFSAQQFPDLHSELNLSSLELGDSALYFCASSVGATGHGYTFGSGTRLTVV.

This clone turned up a few times. The chain is built from TRBV30 and TRBJ1-4; D is unclear. The CDR3 runs to 13 residues. Germline V lookup: CDR1 GTSNPN, CDR2 SVGIG (reference sequence). Between the trimmed V and J ends, which lost 2 bases and 4 bases, there was a span of 8 bases. For the CDR3, the DNA is TGTGCCTGGAGTAGTCAGCATAATGAAAAACTGTTTTTT. Protein: CAWSSQHNEKLFF.

This clone occurred once. The chain is built from TRBV24-1 and TRBJ2-1; D possibly corresponds to TRBD2 (6 bases). V dropped 5 bases and J dropped 1 base, with 20 bases sitting between them. Germline V lookup: CDR1 KGHDR, CDR2 SFDVKD. This CDR3 has 18 residues. This chain's CDR3 is CATSALGGAGGSYNEQFF. CDR3 in DNA: TGTGCCACCAGTGCCCTAGGCGGGGCCGGAGGGTCCTACAATGAGCAGTTCTTC.

CDR3 residues: CASSGTSSGANTGELFF. CDR3 coding DNA: TGTGCCAGCAGTGGAACATCTAGCGGGGCGAACACCGGGGAGCTGTTTTTT. This sequence joins TRBV28 and TRBJ2-2, with 9 bases lining up with TRBD2. CDR3 size: 17 residues. Germline CDR1 is MDHEN and CDR2 is SYDVKM. The V and J ends lost 5 bases and 0 bases, in that order; junction bases with no gene match: 7.

This clone was counted between two and nine times. The chain combines TRBV18 with TRBJ2-7; D gene uncertain. Trimming stripped 2 bases from V and 4 bases from J, with 9 bases between. Germline CDR1 and CDR2: KGHSH and LQKENI. The CDR3 spans 13 residues. The DNA of the CDR3 is TGTGCCAGCTCACCAAACAGACAATACGAGCAGTACTTC. It encodes CASSPNRQYEQYF.

The gene calls are TRBV2 and TRBJ2-7; tentatively, D is TRBD1 (5 bases). The V end was cut by 4 bases, the J end by 3 bases, with 13 bases between. This CDR3 contains 14 residues. Germline V gene sequence: CDR1 SNHLY, CDR2 FYNNEI. CDR3 protein: CASSGGFLGYEQYF. CDR3 nucleotides: TGTGCCAGCAGTGGGGGCTTTCTGGGCTACGAGCAGTACTTC.

This chain connects TRBV24-1 to TRBJ1-1, with 9 nucleotides matching TRBD1. Losses at the gene ends were 2 bases for V and 5 bases for J; bases not matched to a gene: 5. This CDR3 region has 15 residues. Germline assignment: CDR1 KGHDR and CDR2 SFDVKD. Here the CDR3 DNA reads TGTGCCACCAGTGATTACACAGGGGGCTGGACTGAAGCTTTCTTT. This gives the protein CATSDYTGGWTEAFF.

This sequence joins TRBV5-1 and TRBJ1-1; 7 bases match TRBD1. CDR1 and CDR2 from the germline V gene are SGHRS and YFSETQ. V was pared by 3 bases and J by 0 bases, with 2 bases of the junction left unmatched. The CDR3 spans 14 residues. The CDR3 sequence: CASSWDRVNTEAFF. The CDR3 bases are TGCGCCAGCAGCTGGGACAGAGTGAACACTGAAGCTTTCTTT.

V and J are TRBV19 and TRBJ2-1; D remains ambiguous. The CDR3 is 11 amino acids. Germline CDR1 is LNHDA and CDR2 is SQIVND (reference sequence). Trimming left V 6 bases short and J 10 bases short, with 10 bases between. The CDR3 protein is CASRLGPEQFF. CDR3 bases: TGTGCCAGTAGGTTAGGCCCCGAGCAGTTCTTC.

The chain has TRBV5-5 and TRBJ1-6; maybe TRBD1 (6 bases). The CDR3 spans 15 residues. From germline, CDR1 is SGHKS and CDR2 YYEKEE (reference sequence). Between the trimmed V and J ends, which lost 2 bases and 6 bases, there was a span of 12 bases. The CDR3 nucleotides are TGTGCCAGCAGCTTTCCCGGACAGATTAATTCACCCCTCCACTTT. It encodes CASSFPGQINSPLHF.

The V gene is TRBV21-1, the J gene TRBJ1-1; the table's D call, TRBD1, was not checked against the DNA. TRBV21-1 is marked as a pseudogene. The CDR3 extends over 12 amino acids. The CDR3 nucleotides read TGTGCCAGGGACAGACAGAACACTGAAGCTTTCTTT. It translates to CARDRQNTEAFF.

The V gene is TRBV6-6, the J gene TRBJ1-5, with 9 bases lining up with TRBD1. Unmatched junction bases numbered 23, after V lost 5 bases and J lost 9 bases. This CDR3 comprises 19 residues. Looked up from germline, CDR1 is MNHNY and CDR2 is SVGAGI (reference sequence). CDR3 nucleotides: TGTGCCAGCAGTCCCTACGGGACAGGGACGTCTAGGGTCGGGAGGCCCCAGCATTTT. Protein sequence: CASSPYGTGTSRVGRPQHF.

V usage is TRBV24-1 and J usage is TRBJ1-2; D not certain. Trimming took 7 bases from V and 4 from J, leaving 12 bases between them. This CDR3 spans 13 amino acids. The germline gives CDR1 KGHDR, CDR2 SFDVKD. In DNA, the CDR3 is TGTGCCACCAGGGCGGGAAAACGCTATGGCTACACCTTC. Its translation: CATRAGKRYGYTF.

CDR3 nucleotides: TGTGCCAGCAGCTTAGTGGGCGGAAGTGACTATGGCTACACCTTC. Amino acid sequence: CASSLVGGSDYGYTF. The chain has TRBV7-2 and TRBJ1-2; D is unclear. From germline, CDR1 is SGHTA and CDR2 FQGNSA. Between the trimmed V and J ends, which lost 1 base and 3 bases, there was a span of 12 bases. The CDR3 has 15 residues.

The gene calls are TRBV7-2 and TRBJ2-2, with D unresolved. Trimming took 5 bases from V and 7 from J, leaving 17 bases between them. The CDR3 length is 15 residues. Germline CDR1 and CDR2: SGHTA and FQGNSA. CDR3 nucleotides: TGTGCCAGCAGCCCCGTTCGATCTCAGCGCGGGGAGCTGTTTTTT. Residues: CASSPVRSQRGELFF. Variable domain in full (rest from reference TRBV7-2 and TRBJ2-2): GAGVSQSPSNKVTEKGKDVELRCDPISGHTALYWYRQSLGQGLEFLIYFQGNSAPDKSGLPSDRFSAERTGGSVSTLTIQRTQQEDSAVYLCASSPVRSQRGELFFGEGSRLTVL.

The J gene is TRBJ1-1, the V gene TRBV6-5, with TRBD1 matching 12 bases. CDR1 MNHEY and CDR2 SVGAGI come from the germline V gene. This CDR3 spans 15 amino acids. J lost 3 bases, V lost 6 bases, and 5 bases had no gene match. CDR3 sequence (DNA): TGTGCCAGCAGGGGACAGGGGGCGGGAGACACTGAAGCTTTCTTT. This gives the protein CASRGQGAGDTEAFF.

V gene TRBV7-2 combines with J gene TRBJ1-5; no firm D call. V lost 1 base, J lost 6 bases, and 7 bases lay in between. Per the germline V gene, CDR1 is SGHTA and CDR2 is FQGNSA. This CDR3 contains 13 residues. This chain's CDR3 is CASSLGGSQPQHF. DNA for the CDR3: TGTGCCAGCAGCTTAGGGGGTAGTCAGCCCCAGCATTTT.

This clone came up once. The rearrangement links TRBV6-1 to TRBJ1-5; D may be TRBD1 (6 bases). Trimming shortened V by 1 base and J by 2 bases, and 12 bases separated the two germline ends. Germline lookup yields CDR1 MNHNS and CDR2 SASEGT. This CDR3 is 16 amino acids long. The CDR3 sequence is CASSEGEEGGNQPQHF. The CDR3 coding sequence is TGTGCCAGCAGTGAAGGTGAAGAGGGGGGCAATCAGCCCCAGCATTTT.

The V gene is TRBV6-5, the J gene TRBJ2-1, with 10 positions matching TRBD2. Germline CDR1 MNHEY, CDR2 SVGAGI. The CDR3 spans 15 residues. J lost 5 bases, V lost 0 bases, and 1 base had no gene match. For the CDR3, the DNA is TGTGCCAGCAGTTACTCGGGACTAGCGAACAATGAGCAGTTCTTC. This encodes CASSYSGLANNEQFF.

The CDR3 DNA reads TGCGCCAGCAGCCCCCCGAGTCCTAGCGCACGCACAGATACGCAGTATTTT. It codes for CASSPPSPSARTDTQYF. This rearrangement joins TRBV5-1 to TRBJ2-3; D possibly corresponds to TRBD2 (6 bases). Germline lookup yields CDR1 SGHRS and CDR2 YFSETQ. This CDR3 has 17 amino acids. V shed 4 bases and J shed 1 base, with 19 bases lying between them.

The gene calls are TRBV19 and TRBJ2-5; TRBD2 aligns across 9 bases. Per the germline V gene, CDR1 is LNHDA and CDR2 is SQIVND (reference sequence). The CDR3 is made up of 17 amino acids. With V trimmed by 4 bases and J by 3 bases, 12 bases remained unmatched. The CDR3 protein is CASSRDGGRGSKETQYF. The DNA of the CDR3 is TGTGCCAGTAGTAGGGACGGCGGGAGGGGGTCCAAAGAGACCCAGTACTTC.

The CDR3 loop is CASSRDSGKGTDTQYF. The DNA for the CDR3 is TGTGCCAGCAGCCGGGACTCCGGAAAGGGCACAGATACGCAGTATTTT. V and J are TRBV11-2 and TRBJ2-3, with D possibly TRBD2 on 6 matching bases. Trimming left V 5 bases short and J 1 base short, with 16 bases between. The germline gives CDR1 SGHAT, CDR2 FQNNGV. The CDR3 is 16 amino acids.

This chain joins TRBV20-1 and TRBJ2-1; D might be TRBD2 (5 bases). Between the trimmed V and J ends, which lost 3 bases and 10 bases, there was a span of 10 bases. CDR1 DFQATT and CDR2 SNEGSKA come from the germline V gene (reference sequence). The CDR3 sequence is 11 residues long. CDR3 DNA sequence: TGCAGTGCTAGGACCACTAGGGAGCAGTTCTTC. Its translation: CSARTTREQFF.

V gene TRBV28 combines with J gene TRBJ1-4; no definite D call. V was cut by 3 bases and J by 0 bases, with 11 bases left in between. This CDR3 has 16 residues. Germline V CDR1 and CDR2: MDHEN, SYDVKM. The DNA for the CDR3 is TGTGCCAGCAGTTTCCCCCAGCTTGCAACTAATGAAAAACTGTTTTTT. It is translated as CASSFPQLATNEKLFF.

The chain is built from TRBV2 and TRBJ1-5, with D hard to call. Trimming left V 4 bases short and J 2 bases short, with 12 bases between. There are 15 residues in the CDR3. The V gene's germline CDR1 is SNHLY and CDR2 FYNNEI. CDR3 residues: CASSASGGGNQPQHF. As DNA, the CDR3 is TGTGCCAGCAGTGCGTCCGGAGGAGGCAATCAGCCCCAGCATTTT.

The gene calls are TRBV11-1 and TRBJ2-2, with TRBD1 as a possible D gene (5 bases). The CDR3 has 14 amino acids. Germline V gene data show CDR1 as SGHAT and CDR2 as FQDESV (reference sequence). Trimming took off 4 bases at V and 2 bases at J, with 8 bases between the two ends. As DNA, the CDR3 is TGTGCCAGCAGCTACGACAGAAACACCGGGGAGCTGTTTTTT. Residues: CASSYDRNTGELFF. The whole variable domain, filled in from reference TRBV11-1 and TRBJ2-2, reads EAEVAQSPRYKITEKSQAVAFWCDPISGHATLYWYRQILGQGPELLVQFQDESVVDDSQLPKDRFSAERLKGVDSTLKIQPAELGDSAMYLCASSYDRNTGELFFGEGSRLTVL.